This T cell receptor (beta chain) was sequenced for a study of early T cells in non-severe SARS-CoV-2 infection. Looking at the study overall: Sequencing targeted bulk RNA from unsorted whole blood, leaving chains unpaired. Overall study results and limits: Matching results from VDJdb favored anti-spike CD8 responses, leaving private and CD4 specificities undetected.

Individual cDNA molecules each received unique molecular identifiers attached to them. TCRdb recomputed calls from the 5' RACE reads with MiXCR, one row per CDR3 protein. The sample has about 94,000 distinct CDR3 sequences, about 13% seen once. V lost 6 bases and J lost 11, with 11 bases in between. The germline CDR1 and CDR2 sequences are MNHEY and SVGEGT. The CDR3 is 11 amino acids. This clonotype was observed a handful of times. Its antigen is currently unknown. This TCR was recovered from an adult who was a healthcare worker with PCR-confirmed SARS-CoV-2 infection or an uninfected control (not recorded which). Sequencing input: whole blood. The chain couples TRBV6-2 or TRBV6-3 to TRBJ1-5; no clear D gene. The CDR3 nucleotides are TGTGCCAGCAGCCAAGGGAGGGCCCAGCATTTT. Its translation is CASSQGRAQHF.